This TCR beta chain originates from a study of radiation and T cells in renal cell carcinoma. Germline-derived CDR1 and CDR2 are MNHNS and SASEGT. The V segment lost 2 bases and the J segment 4 bases; nucleotides outside the gene matches: 9. This CDR3 has 16 residues. Some clones are missing from TCRdb's copy, which holds only in-frame ones; the method was immunoSEQ multiplex PCR. The sample has about 20,000 clones, approximately 60% seen once. As to treatment: 15 Gy SBRT to primary tumor, nephrectomy 4 weeks later. General study results and limits: Baseline intratumoral clonotype presence is unknown without pretreatment biopsies. Dominant CDR3 motifs were more common in irradiated tumors than controls. In blood, top tumor clones expanded by 2 weeks, shrinking by 4.

Turning to this clone: Its antigen is still unknown.

This TCR derives from a woman aged 70-85 years with renal cell carcinoma. The sequences come from tumor tissue, collected from a patient whose treatment included radiotherapy and nephrectomy. V is TRBV6-1 and J is TRBJ1-1; 8 bases are shared with TRBD1. DNA of the CDR3: TGTGCCAGCAGTGAAAGGGCAGGGGGCTGGAGCACTGAAGCTTTCTTT. Protein product: CASSERAGGWSTEAFF.